The 26 T cell receptor beta chains given below trace back to one sample, sequenced in a study of T cells in localized non-small cell lung cancer. Using immunoSEQ multiplex PCR, the repertoire was profiled, and TCRdb retains in-frame clones only, with some absent. The top ten clones hold around 20% of a sample with tens of thousands of clones, around 89% of them seen once. The material sequenced was peripheral blood, taken before any cancer treatment. These TCRs come from a woman aged 40-69 years with stage I squamous cell lung carcinoma.

The V call is TRBV11-2, the J call TRBJ2-7; 9 bases map to TRBD1. This CDR3 is 14 amino acids long. V dropped 3 bases and J dropped 1; count of bases not matched to a gene: 1. Germline loops: CDR1 SGHAT, CDR2 FQNNGV. The chain's CDR3 is CASSFGTGSYEQYF. CDR3 nucleotides: TGTGCCAGCAGCTTCGGGACAGGGTCCTACGAGCAGTACTTC. The whole variable domain, remainder taken from reference TRBV11-2 and TRBJ2-7, is EAGVAQSPRYKIIEKRQSVAFWCNPISGHATLYWYQQILGQGPKLLIQFQNNGVVDDSQLPKDRFSAERLKGVDSTLKIQPAKLEDSAVYLCASSFGTGSYEQYFGPGTRLTVT.

The CDR3 sequence is CASSLGQGANYGYTF. The CDR3 bases are TGTGCCAGCAGCCTGGGACAGGGAGCTAACTATGGCTACACCTTC. The chain is built from TRBV5-5 and TRBJ1-2, with TRBD1 matching over 9 bases. Germline values: CDR1 SGHKS, CDR2 YYEKEE (reference sequence). This CDR3 comprises 15 residues. V lost 4 bases, J lost 0 bases, and 4 bases stayed unmatched.

The CDR3 reads CATLDRGRDGYTF. The CDR3, as DNA: TGTGCCACCCTGGACAGGGGAAGGGACGGCTACACCTTC. The chain uses TRBV10-3 and TRBJ1-2; 9 bases line up with TRBD1. V was clipped by 10 bases and J by 8 bases; unmatched bases: 11. Per the germline V gene, CDR1 is ENHRY and CDR2 is SYGVKD. The CDR3 has 13 amino acids.

The chain uses TRBV4-1 and TRBJ1-6; a weak D match, TRBD1 (5 bases). The V gene lost 4 bases and the J gene lost 6 bases, with 13 bases spanning the gap. CDR1 MGHRA and CDR2 YSYEKL come from the germline V gene. CDR3 length equals 15 residues. The CDR3 loop is CASSRGLGINSPLHF. As DNA, the CDR3 is TGCGCCAGCAGCCGGGGCCTAGGAATTAATTCACCCCTCCACTTT.

This clone showed up just a few times. The chain joins TRBV6-5 to TRBJ1-1, with 8 bases lining up with TRBD1. CDR3 length: 14 amino acids. The germline V gene has CDR1 MNHEY and CDR2 SVGAGI. J was trimmed by 0 bases and V by 5 bases; bases with no gene match: 2. CDR3: CASSRTGLNTEAFF. The CDR3 DNA sequence: TGTGCCAGCAGTCGGACAGGGCTGAACACTGAAGCTTTCTTT.

The J gene is TRBJ1-1, the V gene TRBV6-5, with D unresolved. Germline V gives CDR1 MNHEY, CDR2 SVGAGI. This CDR3 region has 14 residues. The ends were cut back, 2 bases at V and 1 base at J, with 8 bases in the middle. The CDR3 sequence is CASSYAGQNTEAFF. DNA for the CDR3: TGTGCCAGCAGTTACGCAGGTCAGAACACTGAAGCTTTCTTT.

This chain joins TRBV25-1 and TRBJ1-1; D remains unclear. V lost 4 bases and J lost 3, with 9 bases in between. The CDR3 covers 13 residues. Germline V gene sequence: CDR1 MGHDK, CDR2 SYGVNS. The CDR3 coding sequence is TGTGCCAGCAGTGGATCCTTATACACTGAAGCTTTCTTT. Amino acids: CASSGSLYTEAFF.

The J gene is TRBJ1-1, the V gene TRBV30; D is unresolved. Germline CDR1 is GTSNPN and CDR2 is SVGIG (reference sequence). Trimming left V 2 bases short and J 4 bases short, with 11 bases between. The CDR3 contains 13 residues. The CDR3 bases are TGTGCCTGGAGTCCTAATCTAGGCACTGAAGCTTTCTTT. It specifies CAWSPNLGTEAFF.

The rearrangement joins TRBV30 to TRBJ1-2; no definite D call. Germline CDR1 reads GTSNPN; CDR2 reads SVGIG (reference sequence). V lost 5 bases and J lost 4, with 8 bases in between. The CDR3 is made up of 11 amino acids. The DNA of the CDR3 is TGTGCCTGGGCGGGCATCTATGGCTACACCTTC. It encodes CAWAGIYGYTF.

The V gene is TRBV30, the J gene TRBJ1-2, with TRBD1 as a possible D gene (5 bases). The germline V gene encodes CDR1 GTSNPN and CDR2 SVGIG (reference sequence). The CDR3 has 13 amino acids. V was cut by 0 bases and J by 4 bases, with 9 bases left in between. This CDR3 reads CAWSVQVSYGYTF. The DNA of the CDR3 is TGTGCCTGGAGTGTACAGGTCTCCTATGGCTACACCTTC.

The chain combines TRBV25-1 with TRBJ2-1; the match to TRBD1 covers 8 bases. The CDR3 extends over 13 amino acids. Trimming cost V 7 bases and J 7 bases; bases outside gene matches: 6. CDR1 is MGHDK, CDR2 SYGVNS, per germline. The CDR3 loop is CASMNQGANEQFF. CDR3 DNA: TGTGCCAGCATGAATCAGGGGGCAAATGAGCAGTTCTTC.

This clone appeared a single time. The V gene is TRBV5-8, the J gene TRBJ2-5, with 11 bases identical to TRBD2. J was trimmed by 2 bases and V by 3 bases; bases with no gene match: 6. The CDR3 totals 16 residues. Germline V gene data show CDR1 as SGHTS and CDR2 as YDEGEE. Written as DNA, the CDR3 is TGTGCCAGCAGCTCCACTAGCGGGGGCACACAAGAGACCCAGTACTTC. As protein: CASSSTSGGTQETQYF.

This rearrangement joins TRBV2 to TRBJ2-3, with D hard to call. In germline, CDR1 is SNHLY, CDR2 FYNNEI. V was trimmed by 3 bases and J by 0 bases, leaving 4 bases between them. The CDR3 has 13 amino acids. The CDR3 DNA reads TGTGCCAGCAGTGATTCCAGCACAGATACGCAGTATTTT. It is translated as CASSDSSTDTQYF.

This chain connects TRBV7-9 to TRBJ1-2, with D hard to call. Deletions cut 2 bases from V and 3 bases from J, with 13 bases between. Germline values: CDR1 SEHNR, CDR2 FQNEAQ (reference sequence). The CDR3 is made up of 15 amino acids. The CDR3 DNA sequence: TGTGCCAGCAGCTTATGGGCGGAGCCTGACTATGGCTACACCTTC. Its translation: CASSLWAEPDYGYTF.

The chain joins TRBV27 to TRBJ1-2; 7 positions agree with TRBD1. Germline assignment: CDR1 MNHEY and CDR2 SMNVEV (reference sequence). CDR3 length: 13 residues. With 7 bases clipped from V and 4 bases from J, the junction kept 6 bases outside the gene matches. The chain's CDR3 is CASTKGGGYGYTF. CDR3 DNA: TGTGCCAGCACCAAAGGGGGCGGCTATGGCTACACCTTC.

This clone has just a few counts. V gene TRBV14 combines with J gene TRBJ1-2; 7 nucleotides align to TRBD1. The CDR3 runs to 14 residues. CDR1 is SGHDN and CDR2 is FVKESK in the germline V gene. With 6 bases clipped from V and 6 bases from J, the junction kept 10 bases outside the gene matches. CDR3 sequence (DNA): TGTGCCAGCAGGCCCCTCGACAGGGAACATGGCTACACCTTC. This translates into CASRPLDREHGYTF.

The chain combines TRBV10-3 with TRBJ1-6, with D possibly being TRBD1 (5 bases). Deletions cut 3 bases from V and 5 bases from J, with 8 bases between. Germline assignment: CDR1 ENHRY and CDR2 SYGVKD. The CDR3 totals 14 residues. The CDR3 protein is CAISDGGDNSPLHF. CDR3 sequence (DNA): TGTGCCATCAGTGACGGGGGTGATAATTCACCCCTCCACTTT.

The chain is built from TRBV6-5 and TRBJ1-6; 11 positions agree with TRBD1. V lost 5 bases to trimming and J lost 11 bases; unmatched junction nucleotides: 5. This CDR3 region has 14 residues. CDR1 is MNHEY, CDR2 SVGAGI, per germline. The CDR3 bases are TGTGCCAGCAGTCCGGGACAGGGGGTTCCACCCCTCCACTTT. Translation: CASSPGQGVPPLHF.

The genes are TRBV5-1 and TRBJ1-2; a weak D match, TRBD1 (6 bases). The V and J ends lost 0 bases and 5 bases respectively, with 14 bases between them. Per germline, CDR1 SGHRS and CDR2 YFSETQ. CDR3 length equals 15 residues. The CDR3 coding sequence is TGCGCCAGCAGCTTGGCCCCAGGGGCTGGATATGGCTACACCTTC. Amino acids: CASSLAPGAGYGYTF.

The chain couples TRBV6-1 to TRBJ1-6, with TRBD1 matching over 10 bases. The germline gives CDR1 MNHNS, CDR2 SASEGT. This CDR3 is 17 amino acids long. Trimming took 4 bases from V and 2 from J; bases not matched to a gene: 5. Here the CDR3 reads CASSGGTGETYNSPLHF. The CDR3 DNA reads TGTGCCAGCAGTGGCGGGACAGGGGAAACCTATAATTCACCCCTCCACTTT.

Details on this clone: The junction departs from germline at one end; a sequencing error may be responsible. The V call is TRBV30, the J call TRBJ1-1; 8 positions match TRBD1. CDR3 size: 12 residues. The germline V gene encodes CDR1 GTSNPN and CDR2 SVGIG (reference sequence). CDR3 residues: CAWSWDRRTQNF. The CDR3 DNA reads TGTGCCTGGAGTTGGGACAGGCGGACCCAAAACTTT.

This clone was counted a single time. The rearrangement uses TRBV6-1 and TRBJ1-1; D uncertain. V was shortened by 0 bases and J by 0 bases, with 5 bases between the two germline ends. This CDR3 has 14 amino acids. Looked up from germline, CDR1 is MNHNS and CDR2 is SASEGT. Here the CDR3 reads CASSEAWLNTEAFF. CDR3 coding DNA: TGTGCCAGCAGTGAAGCTTGGTTGAACACTGAAGCTTTCTTT.

The genes are TRBV6-6 and TRBJ2-7, with 8 bases aligning to TRBD2. Trimming removed 6 bases from V and 5 bases from J; junction bases left unmatched: 9. Germline CDR1 is MNHNY and CDR2 is SVGAGI (reference sequence). The CDR3 sequence is 14 residues long. CDR3 sequence: CASSPGRGFDEQYF. CDR3 nucleotides: TGTGCCAGCAGCCCCGGGAGGGGGTTCGACGAGCAGTACTTC.

The chain recombines TRBV6-1 with TRBJ2-5, with D tentatively TRBD2 (7 bases). This CDR3 is built from 16 residues. V was clipped by 3 bases and J by 1 base, with 15 bases between them. Germline assignment: CDR1 MNHNS and CDR2 SASEGT. CDR3 DNA: TGTGCCAGCAGTGATACGGGGGGCCCTGGCCAAGAGACCCAGTACTTC. It specifies CASSDTGGPGQETQYF.

J is TRBJ1-2 and V is TRBV5-1, with D tentatively TRBD1 (5 bases). This CDR3 contains 13 residues. V lost 1 base to trimming and J lost 4 bases, with 8 bases between them. Germline V gene data show CDR1 as SGHRS and CDR2 as YFSETQ. The CDR3 loop reads CASSLNGGYGYTF. DNA for the CDR3: TGCGCCAGCAGCTTGAATGGGGGCTATGGCTACACCTTC.

The chain combines TRBV18 with TRBJ2-2, with unresolved D. The length of the CDR3 is 15 residues. Trimming removed 2 bases at V and 5 bases at J, with 12 bases between. CDR1 is KGHSH and CDR2 is LQKENI in the germline V gene. CDR3 protein: CASSPGQTDTGELFF. CDR3 sequence (DNA): TGTGCCAGCTCACCAGGCCAGACTGATACCGGGGAGCTGTTTTTT.